The source of this T cell receptor beta chain is a study of T cells after yellow fever vaccination. General study findings and limits: FACS-sorted repertoires could harbor abundant contaminating bulk-population clonotypes.

Between the trimmed V and J ends, which lost 3 bases and 13 bases, there was a span of 12 bases. This CDR3 is 11 amino acids long. The germline gives CDR1 MGHDK, CDR2 SYGVNS. This clonotype occurred a few times. Antigen: not known. MiXCR was run by TCRdb on the 5' RACE reads, yielding one entry per CDR3 protein. This sample has some 120,000 distinct CDR3 sequences, with about 8.2% found just once. The origin of this receptor is a man aged 18 to 30 who received the YFV17D yellow fever vaccine. This sequence joins TRBV25-1 and TRBJ2-5; a weak D match, TRBD1 (5 bases). Sequencing was performed on CD8+ T cells sorted from PBMCs, taken on the day of the yellow fever booster vaccination. The CDR3 is CASSDGQGMYF. The CDR3 coding sequence is TGTGCCAGCAGTGATGGGCAGGGCATGTACTTC.